Shown below are 16 T cell receptor beta chains from a single sample sequenced in a study of blood T cells in healthy people across ages. PCR was performed a second time for about 7 to 11 cycles using a sample-barcoded 5' primer and a J-beta primer mix. TCRdb re-called the 5' RACE reads with MiXCR, one entry per CDR3 protein. The table has about 940,000 distinct CDR3 sequences, under 50% seen once. The sequencing input was blood. The receptor set was obtained from a man under 40 in good health.

This clonotype was counted ten times or more. The chain is built from TRBV21-1 and TRBJ2-3; TRBD1 is the table's D call, not checked against the DNA. TRBV21-1 corresponds to a pseudogene. CDR3 length: 15 amino acids. CDR3 sequence reads: CASTETGQATDTQYF. The CDR3, as DNA: TGTGCCAGCACTGAAACGGGACAGGCCACAGATACGCAGTATTTT.

This clonotype was seen a handful of times. This sequence joins TRBV4-2 and TRBJ2-1; D is possibly TRBD2 (6 bases). The CDR3 totals 15 residues. CDR1 is LGHNA, CDR2 YNFKEQ, per germline. V was pared by 4 bases and J by 7 bases, with 17 bases between. The CDR3 DNA sequence: TGTGCCAGCAGCCCCCTCGGCGCAGGGAGGAATGAGCAGTTCTTC. Its protein product is CASSPLGAGRNEQFF.

V usage is TRBV7-3 and J usage is TRBJ2-1, with D unclear. The end of the DNA aligns better with TRBJ2-7, so the J call may be wrong. CDR1 and CDR2 (germline): SGHTA, FQGTGA. CDR3 length: 15 amino acids. The CDR3 nucleotides read TGTGCCAGCAGCTTAACTGGCCCGGAGTACAATGAGCAGTACTTC. This sequence encodes CASSLTGPEYNEQYF.

The table lists this clonotype with a few counts. V usage is TRBV20-1 and J usage is TRBJ2-7, with 7 positions matching TRBD1. Per germline, CDR1 DFQATT and CDR2 SNEGSKA (reference sequence). Germline trimming cut 5 bases from V and 10 bases from J; bases unmatched to any gene: 17. The CDR3 runs to 14 residues. In DNA form, the CDR3 reads TGCAGTGCTCCCGGGACAGCCTTGAGTGGCGCCCAGTACTTC. Translating gives CSAPGTALSGAQYF.

The rearrangement uses TRBV6-1 and TRBJ2-5, with a weak D call TRBD1 (6 bases). Trimming took off 8 bases at V and 13 bases at J, with 14 bases between the two ends. Germline assignment: CDR1 MNHNS and CDR2 SASEGT. This CDR3 has 10 residues. Here the CDR3 DNA reads TGTGCCAGCCATGGACAGTCCAGGTACTTC. It codes for CASHGQSRYF.

The CDR3 loop is CASYTLCLYEQYF. The CDR3 coding sequence is TGTGCCAGCTATACCCTTTGCCTCTACGAGCAGTACTTC. The rearrangement joins TRBV21-1 to TRBJ2-4. The DNA end favors TRBJ2-7, so the J call may be wrong. TRBV21-1 is a pseudogene segment. This CDR3 is 13 amino acids long.

The chain has TRBV29-1 and TRBJ2-3, with D maybe TRBD2 (6 bases). The CDR3 length is 13 residues. Looked up from germline, CDR1 is SQVTM and CDR2 is ANQGSEA. Trimming shortened V by 6 bases and J by 5 bases, and 15 bases separated the two germline ends. The CDR3 coding sequence is TGCAGCGTCCGGGACGGGGGAAAAGATACGCAGTATTTT. Amino acids: CSVRDGGKDTQYF.

This clonotype came up once. This sequence joins TRBV7-2 and TRBJ2-1; D tentatively fits TRBD1 or TRBD2 (5 bases each). Trimming pared 1 base from V and 8 bases from J, leaving 21 bases between. Germline loops: CDR1 SGHTA, CDR2 FQGNSA. The CDR3 consists of 17 residues. CDR3 residues: CASSLEGAGTTFYEQFF. CDR3 bases: TGTGCCAGCAGCTTAGAGGGAGCCGGGACCACCTTCTATGAGCAGTTCTTC.

The CDR3: CASSSRRQVNSYEQYF. DNA for the CDR3: TGTGCCAGCAGTTCCAGACGACAGGTCAACTCCTACGAGCAGTACTTC. This sequence joins TRBV6-5 and TRBJ2-7; D might be TRBD1 (6 bases). Germline V lookup: CDR1 MNHEY, CDR2 SVGAGI. V lost 4 bases to trimming and J lost 0 bases, with 16 bases between them. The length of the CDR3 is 16 residues.

The gene calls are TRBV10-3 and TRBJ2-1; 10 nucleotides align to TRBD2. Germline V lookup: CDR1 ENHRY, CDR2 SYGVKD. V lost 6 bases and J lost 2; bases outside the gene matches: 7. There are 16 residues in the CDR3. In nucleotides, the CDR3 is TGTGCCATCAGCATTACTAGCGGGGCACCCTACAATGAGCAGTTCTTC. Translation gives CAISITSGAPYNEQFF.

This chain connects TRBV12-3 or TRBV12-4 to TRBJ2-5; 7 bases match TRBD1. V lost 5 bases, J lost 11 bases, and 11 bases stayed unmatched. The CDR3 covers 13 residues. CDR3: CASSLETGDEQYF. The CDR3 coding sequence is TGTGCCAGCAGTCTCGAAACAGGGGATGAGCAGTACTTC.

There are a few counts of this clonotype. This chain links TRBV4-3 with TRBJ2-3, with D perhaps given as TRBD1 or TRBD2 (6 bases each). The CDR3 has 16 amino acids. Germline values: CDR1 LGHNA, CDR2 YSLEER. With 4 bases removed from V and 3 bases from J, the gap between germline ends came to 17 bases. CDR3 region: CASSPNTRGATDTQYF. As DNA, the CDR3 is TGCGCCAGCAGCCCGAATACTAGGGGGGCAACAGATACGCAGTATTTT.

V gene TRBV7-2 combines with J gene TRBJ2-2; 8 nucleotides agree with TRBD2. Trimming took 0 bases from V and 6 from J; bases not matched to a gene: 9. This CDR3 has 17 amino acids. Per germline, CDR1 SGHTA and CDR2 FQGNSA. CDR3 residues: CASSLAASSGRPGELFF. As DNA, the CDR3 is TGTGCCAGCAGCTTAGCGGCGTCTAGCGGGCGACCCGGGGAGCTGTTTTTT. Full variable domain (remainder filled in from reference TRBV7-2 and TRBJ2-2): GAGVSQSPSNKVTEKGKDVELRCDPISGHTALYWYRQSLGQGLEFLIYFQGNSAPDKSGLPSDRFSAERTGGSVSTLTIQRTQQEDSAVYLCASSLAASSGRPGELFFGEGSRLTVL.

There are many counts of this clonotype. This chain links TRBV9 with TRBJ2-5; 8 bases match TRBD1. V gave up 0 bases and J gave up 2 bases; unmatched junction bases: 6. The CDR3 has 16 amino acids. Germline V gives CDR1 SGDLS, CDR2 YYNGEE. CDR3 loop: CASSVAPRTGQETQYF. The CDR3 DNA reads as TGTGCCAGCAGCGTAGCGCCCCGGACAGGGCAAGAGACCCAGTACTTC.

This clonotype has only a few counts. The chain joins TRBV10-3 to TRBJ2-7; 8 bases map to TRBD1. After removal of 2 bases from V and 2 bases from J, the junction contained 2 bases not matched to a gene. Looked up from germline, CDR1 is ENHRY and CDR2 is SYGVKD. The CDR3 length is 14 residues. The CDR3 sequence is CAISERQGTYEQYF. The CDR3 nucleotides read TGTGCCATCAGTGAGCGACAGGGGACCTACGAGCAGTACTTC.

V and J are TRBV11-2 and TRBJ1-3; no clear D. V was pared by 5 bases and J by 3 bases, with 8 bases between. Germline V gene data show CDR1 as SGHAT and CDR2 as FQNNGV. This CDR3 is 13 amino acids long. The CDR3 here is CASSRISGNTIYF. The CDR3 DNA reads as TGTGCCAGCAGCCGAATCAGTGGAAACACCATATATTTT.